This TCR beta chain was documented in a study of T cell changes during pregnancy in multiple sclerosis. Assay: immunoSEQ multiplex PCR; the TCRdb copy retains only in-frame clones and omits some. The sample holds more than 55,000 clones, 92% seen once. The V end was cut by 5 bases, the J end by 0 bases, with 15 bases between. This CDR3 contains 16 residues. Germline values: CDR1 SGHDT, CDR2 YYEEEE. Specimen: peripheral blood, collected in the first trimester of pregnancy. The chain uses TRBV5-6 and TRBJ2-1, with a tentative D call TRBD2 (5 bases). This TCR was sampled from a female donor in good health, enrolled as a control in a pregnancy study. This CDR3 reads CASRRTRDSSYNEQFF. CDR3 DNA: TGTGCCAGCAGACGAACTAGGGATAGCTCCTACAATGAGCAGTTCTTC.